These 25 T cell receptor beta chains share one sample of origin, sequenced in a study of Ad26.COV2.S vaccination and SARS-CoV-2 variants. Treatment defined: about 20 received Ad26.COV2.S at low or high dose, single or two shots; several received placebo; per-sample allocation not given. Sampling happened 63 days after the first vaccine or placebo injection. Generated by immunoSEQ multiplex PCR, the TCRdb table keeps only in-frame clones and is missing some. This table holds hundreds of thousands of clones, about 85% found once. Sequenced material: peripheral blood, taken in a trial of Ad26.COV2.S vaccine versus placebo. The origin of the receptors is a person between 18 and 65 years old who received the Ad26.COV2.S COVID-19 vaccine or a placebo.

This chain links TRBV5-1 with TRBJ1-5; a possible D gene is TRBD1 (5 bases). CDR1 is SGHRS and CDR2 is YFSETQ in the germline V gene. The length of the CDR3 is 15 residues. V was pared by 4 bases and J by 4 bases, with 15 bases between. The CDR3, as DNA: TGCGCCAGCAGCCCGGACGGGGGAGGGAATCAGCCCCAGCATTTT. Protein product: CASSPDGGGNQPQHF.

The chain couples TRBV10-3 to TRBJ2-1; 7 bases are shared with TRBD2. The ends lost 5 bases at V and 5 bases at J; junction bases unmatched: 9. CDR1 is ENHRY, CDR2 SYGVKD, per germline. This CDR3 region has 15 residues. CDR3 nucleotides: TGTGCCATCAGTAGAGGGCGGGAGAAAGACAATGAGCAGTTCTTC. Its translation: CAISRGREKDNEQFF.

V usage is TRBV5-5 and J usage is TRBJ2-5, with a possible D match to TRBD1 (5 bases). The CDR3 consists of 14 residues. V was trimmed by 3 bases and J by 5 bases, leaving 14 bases between them. CDR1 and CDR2 (germline): SGHKS, YYEKEE (reference sequence). CDR3: CASSSNQGMETQYF. In DNA form, the CDR3 reads TGTGCCAGCAGCTCCAATCAGGGTATGGAGACCCAGTACTTC. Full variable domain (rest looked up from reference TRBV5-5 and TRBJ2-5): DAGVTQSPTHLIKTRGQQVTLRCSPISGHKSVSWYQQVLGQGPQFIFQYYEKEERGRGNFPDRFSARQFPNYSSELNVNALLLGDSALYLCASSSNQGMETQYFGPGTRLLVL.

The chain uses TRBV10-3 and TRBJ2-2, with TRBD2 as a possible D gene (6 bases). Germline values: CDR1 ENHRY, CDR2 SYGVKD. The CDR3 is 12 amino acids. With 8 bases removed from V and 5 bases from J, the gap between germline ends came to 9 bases. DNA for the CDR3: TGTGCCATCGGAGGGAGGACCGGGGAGCTGTTTTTT. Its protein product is CAIGGRTGELFF.

This clone was detected a few times. The V call is TRBV14, the J call TRBJ1-1; the D is unclear. Germline loops: CDR1 SGHDN, CDR2 FVKESK. V lost 1 base and J 1 base, leaving 7 bases between the germline ends. CDR3 length equals 14 residues. The CDR3 protein is CASSQVMGNTEAFF. For the CDR3, the DNA is TGTGCCAGCAGCCAAGTGATGGGGAACACTGAAGCTTTCTTT.

This clone was found a few times. V and J are TRBV30 and TRBJ1-1; weak D call: TRBD1 (6 bases). This CDR3 has 11 residues. V lost 8 bases, J lost 7 bases, and 14 bases lay in between. Germline V CDR1 and CDR2: GTSNPN, SVGIG (reference sequence). Here the CDR3 reads CAGLQGLEAFF. Here the CDR3 DNA reads TGTGCCGGTTTACAGGGCCTTGAAGCTTTCTTT.

The CDR3 DNA reads TGCGCCAGCAGCTTGGGAAGCGTCAGTAGCCAAGAGACCCAGTACTTC. Protein sequence: CASSLGSVSSQETQYF. The J gene is TRBJ2-5, the V gene TRBV5-1; D is ambiguous. The CDR3 is 16 amino acids. V lost 0 bases to trimming and J lost 1 base, with 13 bases between them. The germline V gene has CDR1 SGHRS and CDR2 YFSETQ.

Concerning this clone itself: Other DNA sequences in the same sample also yield this CDR3. This chain links TRBV7-3 with TRBJ2-3; D call uncertain. With 3 bases removed from V and 1 base from J, the gap between germline ends came to 8 bases. The CDR3 loop spans 14 amino acids. Germline-derived CDR1 and CDR2 are SGHTA and FQGTGA. The CDR3, as DNA: TGTGCCAGCAGCTTTAGTGGGCGCACAGATACGCAGTATTTT. Translated: CASSFSGRTDTQYF.

As DNA, the CDR3 is TGTGCCAGCAGCTTAACCCACACCGGGACAGCTAACTATGGCTACACCTTC. The encoded protein is CASSLTHTGTANYGYTF. The V gene is TRBV7-3, the J gene TRBJ1-2; 7 bases agree with TRBD1. Trimming at V came to 0 bases and at J to 0 bases, leaving 7 bases not matched to a gene. The CDR3 runs 17 residues. Per germline, CDR1 SGHTA and CDR2 FQGTGA.

The J gene is TRBJ1-2, the V gene TRBV9; 10 bases align to TRBD1. Looked up from germline, CDR1 is SGDLS and CDR2 is YYNGEE. The CDR3 length is 15 residues. V shed 2 bases, J shed 8 bases, and the junction held 9 bases outside the gene matches. CDR3 nucleotides: TGTGCCAGCAGCGTTTACGAGACAGGGGGCGGAGGCTACACCTTC. Protein product: CASSVYETGGGGYTF.

The rearrangement uses TRBV11-2 and TRBJ1-2, with TRBD1 matching 7 bases. The CDR3 runs 15 residues. V shed 4 bases and J 0 bases; nucleotides not matched to a gene: 5. CDR1 SGHAT and CDR2 FQNNGV come from the germline V gene. The CDR3 bases are TGTGCCAGCAGCTCGAACAGGGGCACTAACTATGGCTACACCTTC. Protein product: CASSSNRGTNYGYTF.

The chain carries TRBV7-2 and TRBJ2-3; D might be TRBD2 (6 bases). The CDR3 has 19 amino acids. Germline-derived CDR1 and CDR2 are SGHTA and FQGNSA. V dropped 3 bases and J dropped 0 bases, with 22 bases sitting between them. This CDR3 reads CASSLEGVRRITSTDTQYF. The DNA of the CDR3 is TGTGCCAGCAGCTTGGAGGGAGTGCGGAGAATAACTAGCACAGATACGCAGTATTTT. The whole variable domain, filled in from reference TRBV7-2 and TRBJ2-3, reads GAGVSQSPSNKVTEKGKDVELRCDPISGHTALYWYRQSLGQGLEFLIYFQGNSAPDKSGLPSDRFSAERTGGSVSTLTIQRTQQEDSAVYLCASSLEGVRRITSTDTQYFGPGTRLTVL.

The chain joins TRBV30 to TRBJ2-7; D may be TRBD2 (6 bases). Germline values: CDR1 GTSNPN, CDR2 SVGIG (reference sequence). The germline V and J ends were trimmed by 3 bases and 4 bases, with 19 bases remaining between them. The CDR3 spans 15 residues. This CDR3 is CAWRLGGVQPYEQYF. For the CDR3, the DNA is TGTGCCTGGAGGTTGGGGGGAGTCCAACCTTACGAGCAGTACTTC.

In DNA form, the CDR3 reads TGCACCAGCAGCCAAGGTGTGGTAGGGCCACGAGAGCTGTTTTTT. It specifies CTSSQGVVGPRELFF. The rearrangement joins TRBV1 to TRBJ2-2. TRBV1 is listed as a pseudogene. The CDR3 runs to 15 residues.

This chain joins TRBV7-3 and TRBJ1-1; the D is unclear. The CDR3 loop spans 14 amino acids. V was pared by 6 bases and J by 4 bases, with 15 bases between. In germline, CDR1 is SGHTA, CDR2 FQGTGA. CDR3 sequence reads: CASRADSAATEAFF. CDR3 DNA: TGTGCCAGCAGGGCGGATTCAGCAGCCACTGAAGCTTTCTTT.

The chain uses TRBV21-1 and TRBJ2-2; the table's D call, TRBD1, was not checked against the DNA. TRBV21-1 is labeled a pseudogene. The CDR3 runs to 21 residues. The CDR3 loop reads CASSKTPGLSDRGWDTGELFF. The CDR3 region has the DNA TGTGCCAGCAGCAAAACCCCCGGACTCTCGGACAGGGGGTGGGACACCGGGGAGCTGTTTTTT.

The V call is TRBV6-1, the J call TRBJ1-2; perhaps TRBD1 as D (5 bases). The CDR3 covers 14 residues. Trimming removed 0 bases at V and 7 bases at J, with 12 bases between. Germline V gives CDR1 MNHNS, CDR2 SASEGT. The CDR3 DNA sequence: TGTGCCAGCAGTGAAGCGGGACCGGATGGTGGCTACACCTTC. Translated, it gives CASSEAGPDGGYTF.

The J gene is TRBJ2-2, the V gene TRBV7-2; TRBD1 matches 8 bases. Germline CDR1 is SGHTA and CDR2 is FQGNSA. This CDR3 contains 16 residues. V dropped 3 bases and J dropped 3; count of bases not matched to a gene: 6. The CDR3 reads CASSLRQGRYTGELFF. Written as DNA, the CDR3 is TGTGCCAGCAGCTTGAGACAGGGGAGGTACACCGGGGAGCTGTTTTTT.

Details on this clone: A much larger clone is a single base away; this may be a read error. At the DNA level, this CDR3 is encoded by other sequences in the same sample as well. The chain employs TRBV11-3 and TRBJ2-2; 7 bases are a match to TRBD2. The CDR3 sequence is 15 residues long. Germline CDR1 is SGHNT and CDR2 is YENEEA. V was clipped by 3 bases and J by 0 bases; unmatched bases: 1. The CDR3 is CASSLGGTNTGELFF. CDR3 nucleotide sequence: TGTGCCAGCAGCTTGGGAGGGACGAACACCGGGGAGCTGTTTTTT.

There are a few counts of this clone. This chain links TRBV7-6 with TRBJ2-2; 10 nucleotides agree with TRBD1. After removal of 1 base from V and 7 bases from J, the junction contained 6 bases not matched to a gene. Germline assignment: CDR1 SGHVS and CDR2 FNYEAQ. The CDR3 length is 16 residues. CDR3 nucleotide sequence: TGTGCCAGCAGCTTAGTAGGGACAGGGGTCGGCGGGGAGCTGTTTTTT. This translates into CASSLVGTGVGGELFF.

The V and J genes are TRBV24-1 and TRBJ2-1; 10 bases agree with TRBD1. CDR1 is KGHDR, CDR2 SFDVKD, per germline. This CDR3 contains 16 residues. V lost 4 bases, J lost 7 bases, and 9 bases stayed unmatched. The CDR3 loop is CATSDRGQGIGNEQFF. The DNA of the CDR3 is TGTGCCACCAGTGACCGGGGACAGGGGATAGGTAATGAGCAGTTCTTC.

The chain couples TRBV7-3 to TRBJ2-7; TRBD2 matches at 10 bases. Unmatched junction bases numbered 5, after V lost 4 bases and J lost 2 bases. This CDR3 region has 15 residues. Germline values: CDR1 SGHTA, CDR2 FQGTGA. The DNA for the CDR3 is TGTGCCAGCAGCTCATCAGGACTAGCGGCCTACGAGCAGTACTTC. The encoded protein is CASSSSGLAAYEQYF.

This chain uses TRBV27 with TRBJ1-2; D is perhaps TRBD1 (6 bases). V was shortened by 1 base and J by 2 bases, with 11 bases between the two germline ends. Germline V gene lookup returns CDR1 MNHEY and CDR2 SMNVEV (reference sequence). This CDR3 contains 15 residues. CDR3 nucleotide sequence: TGTGCCAGCAGTTTATGGGCCAGGGGAAACTATGGCTACACCTTC. Translated: CASSLWARGNYGYTF.

This rearrangement joins TRBV11-3 to TRBJ2-1; TRBD1 matches at 9 bases. V trimming: 6 bases; J trimming: 4 bases; junction bases outside the gene matches: 1. The CDR3 sequence is 13 residues long. CDR1 is SGHNT, CDR2 YENEEA, per germline. The CDR3 loop is CASRGQGYNEQFF. DNA of the CDR3: TGTGCCAGCAGGGGACAGGGATACAATGAGCAGTTCTTC.

CDR3 region: CASSLLEEQFF. The CDR3 DNA reads as TGTGCCAGCAGCCTACTCGAAGAGCAGTTCTTC. The chain links TRBV3-1 (or the pseudogene TRBV3-2) to TRBJ2-1; no clear D gene. This CDR3 comprises 11 residues. The ends were cut back, 4 bases at V and 10 bases at J, with 8 bases in the middle. CDR1 and CDR2 from the germline V gene are LGHDT and YNNKEL (reference sequence).